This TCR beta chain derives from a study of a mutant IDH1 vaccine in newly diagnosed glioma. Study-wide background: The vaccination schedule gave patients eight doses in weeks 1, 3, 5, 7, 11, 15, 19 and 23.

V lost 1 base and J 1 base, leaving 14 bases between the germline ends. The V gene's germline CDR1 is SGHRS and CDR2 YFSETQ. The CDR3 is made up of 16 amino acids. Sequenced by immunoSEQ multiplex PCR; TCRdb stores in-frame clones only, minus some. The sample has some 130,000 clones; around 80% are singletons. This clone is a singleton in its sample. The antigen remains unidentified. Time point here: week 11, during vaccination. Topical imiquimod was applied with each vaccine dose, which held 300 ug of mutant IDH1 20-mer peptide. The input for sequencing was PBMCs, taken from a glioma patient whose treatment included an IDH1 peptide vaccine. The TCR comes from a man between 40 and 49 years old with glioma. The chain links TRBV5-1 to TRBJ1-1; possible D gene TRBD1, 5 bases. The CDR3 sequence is CASSLYLEGPNTEAFF. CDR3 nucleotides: TGCGCCAGCAGCTTGTACTTGGAGGGACCGAACACTGAAGCTTTCTTT.